The present entry profiles one T cell receptor beta chain with its context. The sample comes from a study of T cell responses to AZD1222 COVID-19 vaccine. The CDR3 has 16 residues. Per the germline V gene, CDR1 is WSHSY and CDR2 is SAAADI. Trimming took 6 bases from V and 5 from J, leaving 22 bases between them. Method: immunoSEQ multiplex PCR; TCRdb's copy keeps in-frame clones and lacks some. The data show about 46,000 clones, around nine tenths seen once. The starting material was peripheral blood, obtained 28 days after the second AZD1222 dose. The source is an adult who received the AZD1222 COVID-19 vaccine. The V gene is TRBV10-2, the J gene TRBJ2-5; tentatively, D is TRBD1 (6 bases). The CDR3 bases are TGCGCCAGCAGAGATGACGACAGGAGTTTCGGGGAGACCCAGTACTTC. As protein: CASRDDDRSFGETQYF.